This TCR beta chain was obtained from a study of blood T cells in healthy people across ages. The draw of peripheral blood yielded roughly 9.4 milliliters from each donor. Each sample gave at least 6 million isolated PBMCs. A second roughly 6 to 11 cycle PCR used barcoded and J-beta primers. Carrying 12 random nucleotides, a template-switch adaptor labeled each individual cDNA molecule. TCRdb independently ran MiXCR on the 5' RACE reads; one entry per CDR3 protein. The sample contains 2 million or so distinct CDR3 sequences, around half of which appear only once. This CDR3 has 16 residues. CDR1 MNHEY and CDR2 SVGAGI come from the germline V gene. Trimming took 4 bases from V and 4 from J; bases not matched to a gene: 6. This clonotype was counted between two and nine times. Antigen specificity is unknown. Study-level points and caveats: Measured against age, TCR beta diversity per million T cells decreased in a roughly linear manner.

The TCR was taken from a woman aged 35 to 49 in good health. V and J are TRBV6-5 and TRBJ2-1, with TRBD2 matching over 11 bases. The sample consisted of blood. Here the CDR3 reads CASSFRIAGGYNEQFF. CDR3 nucleotides: TGTGCCAGCAGTTTCCGGATAGCGGGGGGGTACAATGAGCAGTTCTTC.